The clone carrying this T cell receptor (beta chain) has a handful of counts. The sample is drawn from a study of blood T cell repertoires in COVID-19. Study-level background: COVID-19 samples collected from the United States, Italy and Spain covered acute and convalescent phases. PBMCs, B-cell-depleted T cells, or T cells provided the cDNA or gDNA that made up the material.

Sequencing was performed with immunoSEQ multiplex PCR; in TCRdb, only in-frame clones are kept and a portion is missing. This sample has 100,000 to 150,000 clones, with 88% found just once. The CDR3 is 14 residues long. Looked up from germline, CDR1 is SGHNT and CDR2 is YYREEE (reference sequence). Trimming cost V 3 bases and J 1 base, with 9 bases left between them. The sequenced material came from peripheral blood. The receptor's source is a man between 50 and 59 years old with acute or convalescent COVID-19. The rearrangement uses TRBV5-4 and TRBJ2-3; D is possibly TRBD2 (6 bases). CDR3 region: CASSSGERTDTQYF. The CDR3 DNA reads TGTGCCAGCAGCTCGGGGGAGCGCACAGATACGCAGTATTTT. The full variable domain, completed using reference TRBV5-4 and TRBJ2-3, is ETGVTQSPTHLIKTRGQQVTLRCSSQSGHNTVSWYQQALGQGPQFIFQYYREEENGRGNFPPRFSGLQFPNYSSELNVNALELDDSALYLCASSSGERTDTQYFGPGTRLTVL.